The entry below describes one T cell receptor (beta chain). Antigen: not known. As originally analysed: Junction-only sequences without quality scores came from ImmunoSEQ, so filtering differed. Profiling relied on immunoSEQ multiplex PCR, and the TCRdb table lists in-frame clones only, not all of them. That table is the source of V, J and clone size, and D and trimming were worked out from the DNA. This table holds about 1.1 million clones, 70% to 85% found once. The data were taken from a study of shared clonotypes between healthy human individuals. The wider study: Three plates each covered CD4 naive and memory; CD8 naive two, CD8 memory one.

CDR1 is MDHEN and CDR2 is SYDVKM in the germline V gene. This CDR3 is built from 15 residues. The germline V and J ends were trimmed by 2 bases and 4 bases, with 15 bases remaining between them. The study's findings and limits: What limited the represented genetic and exposure-history diversity was the small number of donors.

Sequencing was done on a sample of memory CD4+ T cells from PBMCs. Subset: CD45RA-negative fraction. The receptor comes from a man aged 18 to 30 in good health. Some clones in this sample may be carry-over from other donors' samples. The V gene is TRBV28, the J gene TRBJ2-7; D may be TRBD1 (7 bases). CDR3 DNA: TGTGCCAGCAGTTTAATCCAGGGGGGAAATTACGAGCAGTACTTC. As protein: CASSLIQGGNYEQYF.